This T cell receptor (beta chain) originates from a study of CXCR3-negative and CXCR3-positive naive CD8 T cells. For the study at large: Some 150 million TRB reads in total, about 1.5 +/- 0.3 million per library. General observations from the study: Memory CD8+ cells showed much lower diversity, while both naive subsets displayed comparably high diversity. Naive cells used TRBV-TRBJ genes in much the same way whether CXCR3-negative or CXCR3-positive; memory cells did not. TRB CDR3 hydrophobicity was greater in CXCR3-positive naive cells than in CXCR3-negative naive cells.

Details on this clonotype: The antigen remains unidentified.

Naive CD8+ T cells were CD45RO-CCR7+CD27+CD95-. Libraries were UMI-labeled 5' RACE TRB cDNA. Reprocessing the 5' RACE reads, TCRdb reports a single entry for every CDR3 protein and omits DNA. The sample has about 130,000 distinct CDR3 sequences, and its top ten clones hold 0.59%. The receptor's source is a human donor in good health. Some clones in this sample may be carry-over from other donors' samples. Sequenced input: naive CXCR3+ CD8+ T cells from blood. Regarding subset: CD45RO-CCR7+CD27+CD95- naive CD8+ T cells expressing CXCR3 (TNR3+).

The CDR3 region is CASSSAPSGTDTQYF. The chain links TRBV13 to TRBJ2-3; TCRdb designates TRBD1, a call that cannot be tested without DNA. The CDR3 has 15 amino acids. Germline V gene sequence: CDR1 PRHDT, CDR2 FYEKMQ (reference sequence).